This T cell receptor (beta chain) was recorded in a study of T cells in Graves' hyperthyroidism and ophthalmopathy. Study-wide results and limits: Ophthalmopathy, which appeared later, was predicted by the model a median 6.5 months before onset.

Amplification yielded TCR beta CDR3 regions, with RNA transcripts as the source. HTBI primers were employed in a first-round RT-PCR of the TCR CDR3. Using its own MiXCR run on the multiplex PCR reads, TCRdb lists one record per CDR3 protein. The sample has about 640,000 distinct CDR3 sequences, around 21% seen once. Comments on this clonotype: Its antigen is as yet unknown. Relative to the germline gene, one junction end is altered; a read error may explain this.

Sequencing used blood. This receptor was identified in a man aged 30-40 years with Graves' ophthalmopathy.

DNA for the CDR3: TGTGCCAACAGTGGAGCGCAGGGGGCAAACATTCAGTACTTC. This sequence encodes CANSGAQGANIQYF. This chain joins TRBV2 and TRBJ2-4; TRBD1 matches 8 bases. The CDR3 consists of 14 residues. Per germline, CDR1 SNHLY and CDR2 FYNNEI.